One sample yielded the 6 T cell receptor beta chains listed below, sequenced in a study of cytomegalovirus exposure and HLA in healthy donors (dated by TCRdb to about 2017). The method was the immunoSEQ multiplex PCR assay. A mixture of 60 forward primers for TCR Vbeta segments and 13 reverse primers for TCR Jbeta segments was used in the multiplex PCR. The immuneACCESS repertoire file appears here via TCRdb, limited to in-frame rearrangements. These files lack a portion of the clones; in checked studies, under half of the deficit traces to unresolved V genes, and the cause of the others is not known. Recorded for this sample are over 150,000 clones; about 76% of them occurred a single time. The ten biggest clones cover roughly 7.4% of the sample. The specimen was PBMCs. Source of these receptors: a male donor in good health and CMV-seropositive.

The V call is TRBV19, the J call TRBJ1-2, with 7 bases identical to TRBD1. V shed 6 bases, J shed 6 bases, and the junction held 7 bases outside the gene matches. Germline-derived CDR1 and CDR2 are LNHDA and SQIVND (reference sequence). The CDR3 has 13 residues. CDR3 in DNA: TGTGCCAGTAGGACAGACAGGGAGAATGGCTACACCTTC. Amino acids: CASRTDRENGYTF. Filled out from reference TRBV19 and TRBJ1-2, the complete variable domain reads DGGITQSPKYLFRKEGQNVTLSCEQNLNHDAMYWYRQDPGQGLRLIYYSQIVNDFQKGDIAEGYSVSREKKESFPLTVTSAQKNPTAFYLCASRTDRENGYTFGSGTRLTVV.

The gene calls are TRBV7-9 and TRBJ2-5, with D perhaps TRBD1 (6 bases). The CDR3 is 15 residues long. Germline V CDR1 and CDR2: SEHNR, FQNEAQ (reference sequence). Trimming removed 5 bases at V and 4 bases at J, with 17 bases between. The DNA for the CDR3 is TGTGCCAGCAGCCGTTATTTGGGGGCCGTAGAGACCCAGTACTTC. Translating it yields CASSRYLGAVETQYF.

This clone has only a few counts. The chain uses TRBV4-3 and TRBJ2-1; D gene unclear. V was clipped by 4 bases and J by 3 bases, with 13 bases between them. The CDR3 is 15 residues long. CDR1 and CDR2 (germline): LGHNA, YSLEER. The CDR3 reads CASSLWSPNYNEQFF. Here the CDR3 DNA reads TGCGCCAGCAGCCTTTGGTCCCCTAACTACAATGAGCAGTTCTTC.

The gene calls are TRBV18 and TRBJ1-2; the D gene is possibly TRBD1 (6 bases). The CDR3 has 13 residues. Trimming took off 3 bases at V and 2 bases at J, with 7 bases between the two ends. Germline V lookup: CDR1 KGHSH, CDR2 LQKENI. The CDR3: CASSPRGNYGYTF. CDR3 bases: TGTGCCAGCTCACCTAGGGGGAACTATGGCTACACCTTC. Using reference TRBV18 and TRBJ1-2 for the parts outside the CDR3, the full variable domain is NAGVMQNPRHLVRRRGQEARLRCSPMKGHSHVYWYRQLPEEGLKFMVYLQKENIIDESGMPKERFSAEFPKEGPSILRIQQVVRGDSAAYFCASSPRGNYGYTFGSGTRLTVV.

The J gene is TRBJ2-1, the V gene TRBV7-6, with 15 bases that match TRBD2. J gave up 7 bases and V 5 bases, and 9 bases lay outside the gene matches. The CDR3 runs to 17 residues. From germline, CDR1 is SGHVS and CDR2 FNYEAQ. The CDR3 loop reads CASSRSWTSGGANEQFF. CDR3 nucleotides: TGTGCCAGCAGCCGATCCTGGACTAGCGGGGGGGCTAATGAGCAGTTCTTC.

The chain is built from TRBV2 and TRBJ2-1; no definite D call. Germline V CDR1 and CDR2: SNHLY, FYNNEI. The CDR3 spans 10 residues. Trimming took off 7 bases at V and 8 bases at J, with 6 bases between the two ends. DNA for the CDR3: TGTGCCAGCACGGTTTATGAGCAGTTCTTC. It yields the protein CASTVYEQFF.